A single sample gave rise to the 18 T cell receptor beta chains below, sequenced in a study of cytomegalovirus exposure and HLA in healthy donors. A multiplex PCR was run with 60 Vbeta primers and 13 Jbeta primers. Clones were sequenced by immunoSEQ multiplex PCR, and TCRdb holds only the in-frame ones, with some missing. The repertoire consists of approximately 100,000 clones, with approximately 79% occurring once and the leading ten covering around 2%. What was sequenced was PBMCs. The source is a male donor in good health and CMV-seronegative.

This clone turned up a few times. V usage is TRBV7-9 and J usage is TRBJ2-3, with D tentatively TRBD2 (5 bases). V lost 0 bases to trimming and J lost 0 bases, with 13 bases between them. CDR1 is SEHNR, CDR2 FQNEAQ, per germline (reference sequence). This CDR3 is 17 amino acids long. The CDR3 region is CASSLATLAISTDTQYF. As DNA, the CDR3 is TGTGCCAGCAGCTTAGCGACTTTAGCGATTAGCACAGATACGCAGTATTTT.

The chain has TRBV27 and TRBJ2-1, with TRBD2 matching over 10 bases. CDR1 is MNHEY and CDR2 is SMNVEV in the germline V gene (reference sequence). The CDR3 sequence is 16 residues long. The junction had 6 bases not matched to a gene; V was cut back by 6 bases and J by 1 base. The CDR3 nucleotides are TGTGCCAGCAGATTCCCAGCGGGAGGGTCCTACAATGAGCAGTTCTTC. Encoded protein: CASRFPAGGSYNEQFF.

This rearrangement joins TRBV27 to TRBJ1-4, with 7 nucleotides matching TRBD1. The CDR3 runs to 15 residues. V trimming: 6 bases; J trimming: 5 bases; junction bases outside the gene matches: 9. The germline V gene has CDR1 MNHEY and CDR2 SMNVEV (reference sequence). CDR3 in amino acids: CASSPGDRPNEKLFF. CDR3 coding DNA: TGTGCCAGCAGCCCGGGGGACAGACCGAATGAAAAACTGTTTTTT.

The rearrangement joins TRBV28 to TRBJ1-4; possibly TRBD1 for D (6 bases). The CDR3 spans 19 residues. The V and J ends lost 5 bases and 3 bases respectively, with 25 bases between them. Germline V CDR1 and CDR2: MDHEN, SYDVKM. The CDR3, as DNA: TGTGCCAGCAGTCTACTGCCGGGACGCAAAAACAGGGCTAATGAAAAACTGTTTTTT. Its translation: CASSLLPGRKNRANEKLFF. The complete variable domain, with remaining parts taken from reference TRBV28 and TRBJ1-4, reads DVKVTQSSRYLVKRTGEKVFLECVQDMDHENMFWYRQDPGLGLRLIYFSYDVKMKEKGDIPEGYSVSREKKERFSLILESASTNQTSMYLCASSLLPGRKNRANEKLFFGSGTQLSVL.

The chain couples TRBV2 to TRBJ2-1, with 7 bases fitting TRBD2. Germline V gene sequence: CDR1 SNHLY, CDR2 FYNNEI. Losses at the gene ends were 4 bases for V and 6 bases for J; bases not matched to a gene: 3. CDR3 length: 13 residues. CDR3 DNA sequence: TGTGCCAGCAGTGGACTAGCTGGCAATGAGCAGTTCTTC. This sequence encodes CASSGLAGNEQFF.

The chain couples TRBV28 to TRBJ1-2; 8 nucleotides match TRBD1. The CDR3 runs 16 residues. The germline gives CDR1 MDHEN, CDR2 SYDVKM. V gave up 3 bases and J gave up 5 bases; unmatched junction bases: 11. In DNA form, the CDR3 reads TGTGCCAGCAGTTTGCCAGGGGGCATTCTGGGGTATGGCTACACCTTC. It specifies CASSLPGGILGYGYTF.

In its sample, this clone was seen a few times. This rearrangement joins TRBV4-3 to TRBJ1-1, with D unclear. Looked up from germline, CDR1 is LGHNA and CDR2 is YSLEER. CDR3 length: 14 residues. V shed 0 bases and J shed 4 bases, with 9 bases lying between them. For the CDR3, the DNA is TGCGCCAGCAGCCAAGATCCCACGAGCACTGAAGCTTTCTTT. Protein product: CASSQDPTSTEAFF.

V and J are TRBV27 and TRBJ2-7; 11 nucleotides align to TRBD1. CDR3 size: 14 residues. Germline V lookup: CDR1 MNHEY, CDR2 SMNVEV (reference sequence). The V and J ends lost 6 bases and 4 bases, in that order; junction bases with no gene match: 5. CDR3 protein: CASSSGTGGYEQYF. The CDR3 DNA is TGTGCCAGCAGCTCCGGGACAGGGGGGTACGAGCAGTACTTC.

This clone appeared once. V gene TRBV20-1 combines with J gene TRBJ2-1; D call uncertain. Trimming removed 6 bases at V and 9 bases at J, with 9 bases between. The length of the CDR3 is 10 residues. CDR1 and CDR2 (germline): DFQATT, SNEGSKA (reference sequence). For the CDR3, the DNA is TGCAGTGCCACTGATCGTGAGCAGTTCTTC. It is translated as CSATDREQFF.

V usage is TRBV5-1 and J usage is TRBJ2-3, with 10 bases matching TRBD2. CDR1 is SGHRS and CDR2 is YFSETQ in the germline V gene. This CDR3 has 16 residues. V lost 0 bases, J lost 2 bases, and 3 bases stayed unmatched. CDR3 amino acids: CASSLGGLANTDTQYF. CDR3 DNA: TGCGCCAGCAGCTTGGGGGGACTAGCGAACACAGATACGCAGTATTTT.

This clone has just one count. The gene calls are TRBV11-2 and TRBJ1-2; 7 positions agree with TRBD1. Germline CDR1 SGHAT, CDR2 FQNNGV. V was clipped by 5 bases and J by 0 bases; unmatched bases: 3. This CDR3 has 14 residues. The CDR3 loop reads CASSRDSSNYGYTF. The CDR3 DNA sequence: TGTGCCAGCAGCCGGGACAGTTCTAACTATGGCTACACCTTC.

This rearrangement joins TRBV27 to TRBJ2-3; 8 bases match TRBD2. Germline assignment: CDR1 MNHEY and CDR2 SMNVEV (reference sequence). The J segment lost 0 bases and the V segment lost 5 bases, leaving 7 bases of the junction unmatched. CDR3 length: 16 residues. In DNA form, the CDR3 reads TGTGCCAGCAGTCCAAATGCGGGGGGAAGCACAGATACGCAGTATTTT. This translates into CASSPNAGGSTDTQYF.

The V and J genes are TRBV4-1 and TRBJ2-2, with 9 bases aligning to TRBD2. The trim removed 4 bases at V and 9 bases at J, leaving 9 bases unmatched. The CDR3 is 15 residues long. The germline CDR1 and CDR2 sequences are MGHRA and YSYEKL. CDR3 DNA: TGCGCCAGCAGCCGTCAGTCTAGCGGGACCTGGGAGCTGTTTTTT. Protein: CASSRQSSGTWELFF.

This CDR3 reads CASSSGALRETQYF. In DNA, the CDR3 is TGTGCCAGCAGCTCTGGGGCTCTGAGGGAGACCCAGTACTTC. The V call is TRBV11-1, the J call TRBJ2-5; the D gene is possibly TRBD1 (5 bases). Germline CDR1 SGHAT, CDR2 FQDESV (reference sequence). The CDR3 length is 14 residues. Between the trimmed V and J ends, which lost 4 bases and 5 bases, there was a span of 14 bases.

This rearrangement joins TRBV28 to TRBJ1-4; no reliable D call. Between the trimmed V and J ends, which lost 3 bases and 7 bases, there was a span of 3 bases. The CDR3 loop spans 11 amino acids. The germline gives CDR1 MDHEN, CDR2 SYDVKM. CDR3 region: CASSFGEKLFF. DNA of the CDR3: TGTGCCAGCAGTTTCGGTGAAAAACTGTTTTTT.

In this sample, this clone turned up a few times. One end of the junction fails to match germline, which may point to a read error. Written as DNA, the CDR3 is TGTGCTAGCAGCACAGACAGTTGGAATGAGCAGTTCTTC. It specifies CASSTDSWNEQFF. V usage is TRBV7-7 and J usage is TRBJ2-1; weak D call: TRBD1 (5 bases). The CDR3 spans 13 residues. CDR1 is SSHAT and CDR2 is FNYEAQ in the germline V gene (reference sequence).

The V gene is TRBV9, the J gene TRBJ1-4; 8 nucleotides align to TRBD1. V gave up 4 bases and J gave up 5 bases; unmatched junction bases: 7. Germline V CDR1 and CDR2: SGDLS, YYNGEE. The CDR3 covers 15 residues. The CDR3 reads CASSYRQGINEKLFF. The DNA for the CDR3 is TGTGCCAGCAGCTACCGACAGGGGATAAATGAAAAACTGTTTTTT. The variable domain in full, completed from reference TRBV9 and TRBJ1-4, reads DSGVTQTPKHLITATGQRVTLRCSPRSGDLSVYWYQQSLDQGLQFLIQYYNGEERAKGNILERFSAQQFPDLHSELNLSSLELGDSALYFCASSYRQGINEKLFFGSGTQLSVL.

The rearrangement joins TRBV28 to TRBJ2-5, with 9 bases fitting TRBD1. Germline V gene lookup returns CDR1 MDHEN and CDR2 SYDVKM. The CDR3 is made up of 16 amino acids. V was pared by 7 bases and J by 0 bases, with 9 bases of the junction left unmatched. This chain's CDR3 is CASTLGQGTYQETQYF. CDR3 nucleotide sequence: TGTGCCAGCACCCTTGGACAGGGGACGTACCAAGAGACCCAGTACTTC.